This T cell receptor (beta chain) appears in the sequencing data of a study of T cell responses to AZD1222 COVID-19 vaccine. Regarding the study as a whole: The study sampled repertoires only after the peak T cell response.

Germline loops: CDR1 MNHNS, CDR2 SASEGT. V dropped 1 base and J dropped 0 bases, with 6 bases sitting between them. The length of the CDR3 is 14 residues. Details on this clone: As yet, its antigen is unknown.

Using immunoSEQ multiplex PCR, the repertoire was profiled, and TCRdb retains in-frame clones only, with some absent. The sample records about 140,000 clones, about 90% being singletons. The chain has TRBV6-1 and TRBJ1-1; D is ambiguous. The sequence was collected from an adult who received the AZD1222 COVID-19 vaccine. Material: peripheral blood, obtained 28 days after the second AZD1222 dose. The CDR3: CASSEGQLNTEAFF. DNA for the CDR3: TGTGCCAGCAGTGAAGGGCAGTTGAACACTGAAGCTTTCTTT.